This T cell receptor beta chain originates from a study of OX40 agonist ivuxolimab in advanced cancers. Using immunoSEQ multiplex PCR, the repertoire was profiled, and TCRdb retains in-frame clones only, with some absent. Of roughly 50,000 clones listed, around 89% were seen once; the top ten hold approximately 1.4%. The sequence came from an adult with an advanced solid tumor such as melanoma, head and neck, liver or kidney cancer. The sequenced sample was CD4+ or CD8+ T cells sorted from blood, obtained in a trial of the OX40 agonist ivuxolimab.

The CDR3 is CASSEPGLGSETQYF. CDR3 nucleotides: TGTGCCAGCAGTGAACCTGGGCTCGGGTCGGAGACCCAGTACTTC. The genes are TRBV6-1 and TRBJ2-5; no firm D call. V lost 2 bases and J 5 bases, leaving 15 bases between the germline ends. Germline values: CDR1 MNHNS, CDR2 SASEGT. CDR3 size: 15 residues.